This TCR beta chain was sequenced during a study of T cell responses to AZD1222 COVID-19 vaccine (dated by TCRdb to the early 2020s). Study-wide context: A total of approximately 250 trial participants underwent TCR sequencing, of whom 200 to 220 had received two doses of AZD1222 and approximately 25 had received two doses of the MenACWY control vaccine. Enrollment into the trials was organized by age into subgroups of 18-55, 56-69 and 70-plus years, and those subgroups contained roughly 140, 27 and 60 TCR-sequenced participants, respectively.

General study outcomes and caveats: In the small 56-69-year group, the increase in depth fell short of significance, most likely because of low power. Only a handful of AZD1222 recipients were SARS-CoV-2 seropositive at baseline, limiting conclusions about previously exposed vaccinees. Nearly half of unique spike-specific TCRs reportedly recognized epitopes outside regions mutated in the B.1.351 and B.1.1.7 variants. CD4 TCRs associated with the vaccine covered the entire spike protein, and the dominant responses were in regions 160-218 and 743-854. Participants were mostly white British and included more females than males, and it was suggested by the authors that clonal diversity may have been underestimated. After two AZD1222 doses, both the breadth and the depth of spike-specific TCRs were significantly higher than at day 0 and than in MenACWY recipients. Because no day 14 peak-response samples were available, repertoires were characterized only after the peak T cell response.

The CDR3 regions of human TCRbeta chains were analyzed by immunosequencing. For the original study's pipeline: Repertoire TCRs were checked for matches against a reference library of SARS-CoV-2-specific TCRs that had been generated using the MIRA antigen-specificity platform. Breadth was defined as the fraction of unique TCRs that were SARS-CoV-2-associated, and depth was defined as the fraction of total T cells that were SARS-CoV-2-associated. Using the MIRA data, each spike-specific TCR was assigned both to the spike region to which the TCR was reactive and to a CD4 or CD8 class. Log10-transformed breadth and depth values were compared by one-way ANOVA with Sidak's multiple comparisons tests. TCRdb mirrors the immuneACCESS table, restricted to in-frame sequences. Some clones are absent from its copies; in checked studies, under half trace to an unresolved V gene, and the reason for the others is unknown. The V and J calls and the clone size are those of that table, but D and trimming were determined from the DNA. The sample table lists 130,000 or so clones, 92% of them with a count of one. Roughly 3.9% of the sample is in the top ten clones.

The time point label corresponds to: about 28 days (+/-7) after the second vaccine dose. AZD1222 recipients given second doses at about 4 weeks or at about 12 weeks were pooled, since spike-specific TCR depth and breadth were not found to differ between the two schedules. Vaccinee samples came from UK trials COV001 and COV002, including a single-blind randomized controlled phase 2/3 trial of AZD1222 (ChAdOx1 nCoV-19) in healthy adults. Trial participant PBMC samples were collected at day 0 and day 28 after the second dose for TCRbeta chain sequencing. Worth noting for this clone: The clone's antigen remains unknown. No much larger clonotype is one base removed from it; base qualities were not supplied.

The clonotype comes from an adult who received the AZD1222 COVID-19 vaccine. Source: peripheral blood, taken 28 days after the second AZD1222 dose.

The CDR3 reads as follows: CASSDRGTEQFF. The nucleotide sequence reads TGTGCCAGCAGTGACAGGGGCACTGAGCAGTTCTTC. The V gene is TRBV27 and the J gene is TRBJ2-1; TRBD1 lines up with 8 middle nucleotides. Including the terminal cysteine and phenylalanine, the CDR3 comprises 12 residues. CDR3 DNA only is kept here, 36 bases in frame from base 1. Per the germline V gene (reference sequence), MNHEY is the CDR1 and SMNVEV is the CDR2. V lost 5 bases and J lost 9 bases, and the count of bases not matched to a germline gene is 3.